This T cell receptor (beta chain) was identified during a study of blood T cell repertoires in COVID-19. Overall study context: T cells, B-cell-depleted T cells, or PBMCs supplied cDNA or gDNA.

The sample holds one count of this clone. Only in-frame clones appear in the TCRdb table, and some are missing; sequencing was by immunoSEQ multiplex PCR. The sample has around 99,000 clones, 80% seen once. The sample consisted of peripheral blood. This receptor was obtained from a man aged 45-65 years who had recovered from COVID-19.

The CDR3, as DNA: TGTGCCAGCTACTCTAGCGGGAGGGCGGACGAGCAGTACTTC. It yields the protein CASYSSGRADEQYF. This sequence joins TRBV6-5 and TRBJ2-7; TRBD2 aligns across 12 bases. The germline V gene encodes CDR1 MNHEY and CDR2 SVGAGI. This CDR3 spans 14 amino acids. The trim removed 8 bases at V and 5 bases at J, leaving 7 bases unmatched.